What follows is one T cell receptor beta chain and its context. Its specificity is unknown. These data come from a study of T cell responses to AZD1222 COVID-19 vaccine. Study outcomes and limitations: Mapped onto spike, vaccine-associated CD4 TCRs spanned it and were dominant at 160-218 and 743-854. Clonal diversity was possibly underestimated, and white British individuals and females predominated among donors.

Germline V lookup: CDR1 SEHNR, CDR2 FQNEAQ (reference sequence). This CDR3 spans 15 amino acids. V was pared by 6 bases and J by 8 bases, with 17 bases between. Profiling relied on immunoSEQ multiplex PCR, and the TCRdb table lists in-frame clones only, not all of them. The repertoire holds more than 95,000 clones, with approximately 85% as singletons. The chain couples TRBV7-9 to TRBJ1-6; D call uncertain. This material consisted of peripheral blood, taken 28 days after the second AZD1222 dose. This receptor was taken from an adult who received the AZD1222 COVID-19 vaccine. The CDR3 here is CASSHATPVDSPLHF. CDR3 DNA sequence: TGTGCCAGCAGTCACGCAACACCCGTGGATTCACCCCTCCACTTT.